This T cell receptor beta chain was recorded in a study of neurological immune-mediated disorders. Sample time point: longitudinal time-point 1 (baseline). TCRdb analysed the 5' RACE reads with MiXCR anew, one entry per CDR3 protein. The table includes 70,000 to 75,000 distinct CDR3 sequences, about an eighth detected once. Germline V gives CDR1 SGDLS, CDR2 YYNGEE. The germline V and J ends were trimmed by 0 bases and 1 base, with 10 bases remaining between them. The CDR3 is 15 amino acids. This clonotype came up many times. The chain uses TRBV9 and TRBJ1-1; D may be TRBD1 (5 bases). The sequence was obtained from a female donor with HTLV-1-associated myelopathy (HAM/TSP). Material for sequencing was PBMCs. Here the CDR3 DNA reads TGTGCCAGCAGCGTAGTCGGTAGGGGGAACACTGAAGCTTTCTTT. This encodes CASSVVGRGNTEAFF.